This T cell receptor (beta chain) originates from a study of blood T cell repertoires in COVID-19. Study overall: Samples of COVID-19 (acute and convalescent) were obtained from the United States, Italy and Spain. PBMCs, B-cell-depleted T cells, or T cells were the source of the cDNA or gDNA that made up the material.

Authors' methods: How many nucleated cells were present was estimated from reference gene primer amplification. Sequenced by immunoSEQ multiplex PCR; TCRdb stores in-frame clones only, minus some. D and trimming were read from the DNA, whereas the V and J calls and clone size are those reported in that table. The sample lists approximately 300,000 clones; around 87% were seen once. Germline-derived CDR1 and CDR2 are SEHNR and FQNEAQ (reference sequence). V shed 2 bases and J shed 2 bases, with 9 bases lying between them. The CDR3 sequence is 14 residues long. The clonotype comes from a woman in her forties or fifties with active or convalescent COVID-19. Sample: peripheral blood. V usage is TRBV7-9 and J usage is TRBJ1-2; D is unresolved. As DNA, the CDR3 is TGTGCCAGCAGCTTATTGTACACCAACTATGGCTACACCTTC. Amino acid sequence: CASSLLYTNYGYTF.